This TCR beta chain was documented in a study of Ad26.COV2.S vaccination and SARS-CoV-2 variants. Study-level information: The donor was enrolled in the Ad26.COV2.S arm of the COV1001 trial. Participants got Ad26.COV2.S intramuscularly, once or twice 56 days apart.

The J segment lost 7 bases and the V segment lost 4 bases, leaving 8 bases of the junction unmatched. This CDR3 contains 15 residues. From germline, CDR1 is MGHRA and CDR2 YSYEKL. TCRdb keeps only in-frame clones here, not all; method: immunoSEQ multiplex PCR. The repertoire holds around 340,000 clones, with about 85% as singletons. This sample's treatment: roughly 20 received Ad26.COV2.S at low or high dose, single or two shots; several received placebo; per-sample allocation not given. Sample collection was performed on day 63 after the first vaccine or placebo injection. Donation was by an adult aged 18-55 years who was in Boston.

Here the sequenced sample was peripheral blood, taken in a trial of Ad26.COV2.S vaccine versus placebo. This TCR came from a person aged 18 to 65 who received the Ad26.COV2.S COVID-19 vaccine or a placebo. This chain links TRBV4-1 with TRBJ1-2; 11 bases map to TRBD1. The CDR3 DNA is TGCGCCAGCAGCCCGACCCTCGGGACAGGGGGTGGCTACACCTTC. Translation gives CASSPTLGTGGGYTF.